This paragraph covers one T cell receptor beta chain sequence. Its antigen remains unidentified. Germline CDR1 and CDR2: SEHNR and FQNEAQ (reference sequence). The CDR3 has 14 residues. V was shortened by 5 bases and J by 4 bases, with 13 bases between the two germline ends. These data are taken from a study of cytomegalovirus exposure and HLA in healthy donors. Study results and caveats: More than 15,000 TCR beta sequences were associated with HLA alleles at 0.05 false discovery rate in a later analysis. Sequencing artifact likely explains a cluster of highly shared sequence variants. TCR beta V- and J-gene trimming, according to a later analysis, was linked to a missense DCLRE1C variant. Researchers reportedly found TCR beta sequences accurately predicted most subjects' HLA-A and HLA-B alleles.

PCR primers comprised 60 Vbeta and 13 Jbeta primers. Sequencing was performed with immunoSEQ multiplex PCR; in TCRdb, only in-frame clones are kept and a portion is missing. The table records about 210,000 clones, 75% to 80% of them present only once. This chain connects TRBV7-9 to TRBJ2-3; D is unresolved. This sequence originates from a male donor in good health and CMV-seronegative. The sequenced sample consisted of PBMCs. CDR3 sequence reads: CASSPREAPDTQYF. The DNA for the CDR3 is TGTGCCAGCAGCCCAAGAGAGGCTCCAGATACGCAGTATTTT.